These T cell receptor beta chains were read from a single sample in a study of shared clonotypes between healthy human individuals. Libraries were prepared by immunoSEQ multiplex PCR; TCRdb keeps only in-frame clonotypes and omits some of them. The repertoire includes 2 million to 2.5 million clones, approximately 90% of them detected once, and around 0.35% sits in the top ten. The sequencing sample was made of naive CD4+ T cells from PBMCs. Every receptor here comes from a young man in good health. Some clones in this sample may be carry-over from other donors' samples. Both conserved end residues are part of each CDR3. The order of the fields is D gene, J gene, clone size, V gene, CDR3 protein, CDR3 DNA. D genes are given only for firm matches. Clone size, where shown, is once, few, many, or a class for clones that have expanded.

TRBD2 TRBJ2-5 - TRBV2 CASRVGTSGSRTQYF TGTGCCAGCAGGGTCGGGACTAGCGGCTCTCGGACCCAGTACTTC
TRBD1 TRBJ2-7 - TRBV19 CASSPGQKYEQYF TGTGCCAGTAGTCCGGGACAGAAATACGAGCAGTACTTC
- TRBJ1-4 - TRBV28 CASSPAWEGEKLFF TGTGCCAGCAGCCCTGCTTGGGAAGGTGAAAAACTGTTTTTT
- TRBJ2-6 - TRBV7-9 CASSPTPQRNVLTF TGTGCCAGCAGCCCCACCCCCCAGAGGAACGTCCTGACTTTC
- TRBJ1-4 few TRBV5-1 CASSLDTNEKLFF TGCGCCAGCAGCTTGGATACTAATGAAAAACTGTTTTTT
TRBD2 TRBJ2-7 - TRBV5-1 CASSSAGGGAYEQYF TGCGCCAGCAGCTCGGCGGGGGGAGGGGCCTACGAGCAGTACTTC
- TRBJ2-5 - TRBV29-1 CSVEDGMVPWFQYF TGCAGCGTTGAAGATGGTATGGTGCCTTGGTTCCAGTACTTC
TRBD1 TRBJ2-1 - TRBV25-1 CASSETPGQGNSYNEQFF TGTGCCAGCAGTGAAACACCGGGACAGGGGAACTCCTACAATGAGCAGTTCTTC
- TRBJ1-1 few TRBV29-1 CSVEGLWGHTNTEAFF TGCAGCGTTGAAGGTCTCTGGGGACATACGAACACTGAAGCTTTCTTT
TRBD1 TRBJ2-7 - TRBV28 CASSFSLGQGVDEQYF TGTGCCAGCAGTTTTAGTCTGGGACAGGGGGTCGACGAGCAGTACTTC
TRBD2 TRBJ2-1 - TRBV11-2 CASSPSGRASEQFF TGTGCCAGCAGCCCTAGCGGGAGGGCCAGCGAGCAGTTCTTC
TRBD1 TRBJ1-2 - TRBV2 CASSPTRGQGENYGYTF TGTGCCAGCAGTCCGACACGGGGACAGGGTGAAAACTATGGCTACACCTTC
TRBD2 TRBJ2-3 - TRBV10-3 CATGPGLASDTQYF TGTGCCACCGGACCGGGACTAGCATCAGATACGCAGTATTTT
- TRBJ1-2 - TRBV4-1 CASSFGGIGGYGYTF TGCGCCAGCAGCTTCGGCGGGATCGGGGGTTATGGCTACACCTTC
- TRBJ1-5 - TRBV5-4 CASSLDGAGPQHF TGTGCCAGCAGCTTGGATGGAGCTGGCCCCCAGCATTTT
TRBD2 TRBJ2-7 - TRBV4-2 CASSQDRASGSGREQYF TGTGCCAGCAGCCAAGATCGGGCTAGCGGGAGTGGTCGAGAGCAGTACTTC
- TRBJ1-1 once TRBV11-2 CASSLAARGAEAFF TGTGCCAGCAGCTTAGCAGCTCGGGGGGCTGAAGCTTTCTTT
- TRBJ2-5 - TRBV5-4 CASSLGIQETQYF TGTGCCAGCAGCTTGGGAATACAAGAGACCCAGTACTTC
TRBD2 TRBJ2-7 - TRBV28 CASTTSRDGGYEQYF TGTGCCAGCACCACATCGAGGGACGGGGGGTACGAGCAGTACTTC
TRBD1 TRBJ2-7 - TRBV4-2 CASSRMDRRNEQYF TGTGCCAGCAGCCGAATGGACAGGAGGAACGAGCAGTACTTC
- TRBJ1-2 few TRBV7-9 CASSLADYGYTF TGTGCCAGCAGCTTAGCTGATTATGGCTACACCTTC
TRBD1 TRBJ2-7 - TRBV5-1 CASIRSTGDEQYF TGCGCCAGCATACGATCGACAGGGGACGAGCAGTACTTC
TRBD2 TRBJ2-7 - TRBV4-3 CASSQETGLAAVMHF TGCGCCAGCAGCCAAGAGACGGGACTAGCGGCCGTAATGCACTTC
- TRBJ1-6 - TRBV27 CASKGGTGAPLHF TGTGCCAGCAAGGGGGGTACTGGGGCACCCCTCCACTTT
- TRBJ1-1 - TRBV11-2 CASSFVEGNTEAFF TGTGCCAGCAGCTTCGTGGAGGGAAACACTGAAGCTTTCTTT
- TRBJ1-4 few TRBV19 CASSIDPGARKLFF TGTGCCAGTAGTATAGACCCCGGGGCCCGAAAACTGTTTTTT
TRBD2 TRBJ2-2 - TRBV7-9 CASSLGTSGAGELFF TGTGCCAGCAGCCTCGGGACTAGCGGGGCCGGGGAGCTGTTTTTT
- TRBJ2-7 - TRBV28 CASSFGVVPYEQYF TGTGCCAGCAGTTTCGGGGTGGTGCCCTACGAGCAGTACTTC
- TRBJ2-1 - TRBV29-1 CSSRRNRDNEQFF TGCAGCTCTCGGCGCAACCGGGACAATGAGCAGTTCTTC
- TRBJ1-1 few TRBV7-8 CASSSLGGRMEAFF TGTGCCAGCAGCTCCCTCGGAGGGCGAATGGAGGCTTTCTTT
- TRBJ1-1 - TRBV5-1 CASSSRFAGMNTEAFF TGCGCCAGCAGCTCAAGGTTTGCAGGGATGAACACTGAAGCTTTCTTT
- TRBJ2-7 - TRBV28 CASTRGGYEQYF TGTGCCAGCACTCGGGGTGGATACGAGCAGTACTTC
- TRBJ1-5 - TRBV4-1 CASSREFYSNQPQHF TGCGCCAGCAGCCGGGAGTTTTATAGCAATCAGCCCCAGCATTTT
- TRBJ2-1 - TRBV7-3 CASSLTPSSYNEQFF TGTGCCAGCAGCTTAACTCCCAGCTCCTACAATGAGCAGTTCTTC
TRBD2 TRBJ2-2 - TRBV11-2 CASSLDGLAVTGELFF TGTGCCAGCAGCTTAGACGGACTAGCGGTTACCGGGGAGCTGTTTTTT
TRBD1 TRBJ1-1 few TRBV10-3 CAIRRDRDTEAFF TGTGCCATCAGAAGGGACAGGGACACTGAAGCTTTCTTT
TRBD2 TRBJ2-3 - TRBV7-3 CASSWGGADTQYF TGTGCCAGCAGCTGGGGAGGGGCAGATACGCAGTATTTT
- TRBJ1-4 - TRBV2 CASSERTYNEKLFF TGTGCCAGCAGTGAACGGACCTATAATGAAAAACTGTTTTTT
- TRBJ1-5 - TRBV15 CATSKQGANQPQHF TGTGCCACCAGCAAACAGGGAGCCAATCAGCCCCAGCATTTT
TRBD2 TRBJ2-1 - TRBV15 CATSRDSLAGGLYNEQFF TGTGCCACCAGCAGAGATTCTCTAGCGGGAGGGCTCTACAATGAGCAGTTCTTC
TRBD1 TRBJ1-5 - TRBV7-2 CASSSRTGDNQPQHF TGTGCCAGCAGCTCCCGGACAGGGGACAATCAGCCCCAGCATTTT
- TRBJ1-5 - TRBV30 CAWSVRSNQPQHF TGTGCCTGGAGTGTGCGAAGCAATCAGCCCCAGCATTTT
TRBD1 TRBJ1-1 - TRBV9 CASSRGTANTEAFF TGTGCCAGCAGCAGAGGGACAGCGAACACTGAAGCTTTCTTT
- TRBJ2-4 - TRBV27 CASSSPLEAAKNIQYF TGTGCCAGCAGTTCCCCCCTCGAGGCAGCCAAAAACATTCAGTACTTC
TRBD1 TRBJ1-2 - TRBV2 CASSTAGQPNYGYTF TGTGCCAGCAGCACCGCGGGACAGCCAAACTATGGCTACACCTTC
- TRBJ1-5 - TRBV5-1 CASSQTGGGNQPQHF TGCGCCAGCAGTCAAACCGGGGGGGGCAATCAGCCCCAGCATTTT
- TRBJ2-3 - TRBV20-1 CSAPRDTQYF TGCAGTGCCCCTAGGGATACGCAGTATTTT
- TRBJ2-7 - TRBV28 CASSFPLRGGVYEQYF TGTGCCAGCAGTTTTCCCTTAAGAGGCGGAGTCTACGAGCAGTACTTC
- TRBJ1-1 - TRBV7-9 CASIMGGLNTEAFF TGTGCCAGCATTATGGGGGGGCTGAACACTGAAGCTTTCTTT
TRBD1 TRBJ2-7 once TRBV5-1 CASSSGTGNEQYF TGCGCCAGCAGCTCCGGGACAGGGAACGAGCAGTACTTC
- TRBJ1-2 - TRBV6-5 CASSHGQGHNYGYTF TGTGCCAGCAGCCACGGGCAGGGACATAACTATGGCTACACCTTC